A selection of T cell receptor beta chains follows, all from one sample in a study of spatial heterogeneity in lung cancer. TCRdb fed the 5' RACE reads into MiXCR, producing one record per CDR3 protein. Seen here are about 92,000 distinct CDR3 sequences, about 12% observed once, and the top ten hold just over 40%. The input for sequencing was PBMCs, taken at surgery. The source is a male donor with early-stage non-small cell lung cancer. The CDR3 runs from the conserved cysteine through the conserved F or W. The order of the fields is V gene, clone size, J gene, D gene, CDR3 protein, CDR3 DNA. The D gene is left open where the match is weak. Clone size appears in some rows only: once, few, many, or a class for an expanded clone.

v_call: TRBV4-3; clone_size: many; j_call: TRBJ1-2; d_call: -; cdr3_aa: CASSQERRTGYTF; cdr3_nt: TGCGCCAGCAGCCAAGAAAGGCGCACTGGCTACACCTTC
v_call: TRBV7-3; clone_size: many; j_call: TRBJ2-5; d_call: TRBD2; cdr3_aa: CASSLNPMGGKETQYF; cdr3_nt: TGTGCCAGCAGCTTAAATCCGATGGGGGGGAAAGAGACCCAGTACTTC
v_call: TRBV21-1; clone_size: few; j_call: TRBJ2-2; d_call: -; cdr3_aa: CASSNDPVDPKNTGELFF; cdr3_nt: TGTGCCAGCAGCAACGACCCAGTGGACCCCAAGAACACCGGGGAGCTGTTTTTT
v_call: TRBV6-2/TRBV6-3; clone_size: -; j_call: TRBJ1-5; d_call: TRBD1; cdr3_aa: CASRWTGGGQPQHF; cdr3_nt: TGTGCCAGCAGATGGACAGGGGGCGGACAGCCCCAGCATTTT
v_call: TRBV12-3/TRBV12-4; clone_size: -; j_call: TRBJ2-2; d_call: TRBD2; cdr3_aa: CASGASGGNTGELFF; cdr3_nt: TGTGCCAGCGGGGCTAGCGGGGGCAACACCGGGGAGCTGTTTTTT
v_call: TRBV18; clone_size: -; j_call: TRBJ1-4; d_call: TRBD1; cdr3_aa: CASSPGVDRGTNEKLFF; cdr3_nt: TGTGCCAGCTCACCAGGAGTCGACAGGGGCACTAATGAAAAACTGTTTTTT
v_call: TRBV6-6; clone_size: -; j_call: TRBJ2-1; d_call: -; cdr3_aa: CASSYARLDYNEQFF; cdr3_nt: TGTGCCAGCAGTTACGCCCGACTAGACTACAATGAGCAGTTCTTC
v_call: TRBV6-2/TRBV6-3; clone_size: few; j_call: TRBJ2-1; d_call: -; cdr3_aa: CASTSGLVYNEQFF; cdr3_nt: -
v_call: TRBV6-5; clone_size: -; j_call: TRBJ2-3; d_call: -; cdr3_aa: CASSYSSTDTQYF; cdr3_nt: TGTGCCAGCAGTTACTCCAGCACAGATACGCAGTATTTT
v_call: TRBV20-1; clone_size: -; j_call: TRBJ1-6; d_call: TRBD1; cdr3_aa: CSARRDSRYNSPLHF; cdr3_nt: TGCAGTGCTAGGCGGGACAGTCGATATAATTCACCCCTCCACTTT
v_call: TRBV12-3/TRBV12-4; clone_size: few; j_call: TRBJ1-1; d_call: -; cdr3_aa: CASSLVREAFF; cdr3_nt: TGTGCCAGCAGTTTAGTCCGTGAAGCTTTCTTT
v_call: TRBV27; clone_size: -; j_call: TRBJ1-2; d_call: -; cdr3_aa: CASSPGRGARGYTF; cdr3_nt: TGTGCCAGCAGCCCCGGTAGGGGGGCTAGGGGCTACACCTTC
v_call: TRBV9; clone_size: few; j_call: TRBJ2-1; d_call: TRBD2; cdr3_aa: CASSVGLAGGPSSNEQFF; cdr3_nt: TGTGCCAGCAGCGTAGGACTAGCGGGAGGGCCGAGTTCGAATGAGCAGTTCTTC
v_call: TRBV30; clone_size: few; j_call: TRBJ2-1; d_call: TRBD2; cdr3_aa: CAWSIAGVPYNEQFF; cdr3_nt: TGTGCCTGGAGTATAGCGGGGGTCCCCTACAATGAGCAGTTCTTC
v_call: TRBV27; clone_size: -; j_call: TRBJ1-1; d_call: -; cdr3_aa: CASSLWAKNTEAFF; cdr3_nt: TGTGCCAGCAGTTTATGGGCAAAGAACACTGAAGCTTTCTTT
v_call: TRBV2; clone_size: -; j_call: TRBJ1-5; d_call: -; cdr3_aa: CASNREGNQPQHF; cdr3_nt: TGTGCCAGCAACAGGGAGGGCAATCAGCCCCAGCATTTT
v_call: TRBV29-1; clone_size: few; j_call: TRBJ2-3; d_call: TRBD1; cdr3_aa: CSGGTGSTDTQYF; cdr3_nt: TGCAGCGGAGGGACAGGAAGCACAGATACGCAGTATTTT
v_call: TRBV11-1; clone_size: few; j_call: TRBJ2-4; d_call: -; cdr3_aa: CASSPRYAGTLAKNIQYF; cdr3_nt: TGTGCCAGCAGCCCGAGATATGCCGGAACCTTAGCCAAAAACATTCAGTACTTC
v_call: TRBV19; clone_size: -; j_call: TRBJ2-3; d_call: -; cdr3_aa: CASSILDSTDTQYF; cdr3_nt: TGTGCCAGTAGTATTTTAGACTCCACAGATACGCAGTATTTT
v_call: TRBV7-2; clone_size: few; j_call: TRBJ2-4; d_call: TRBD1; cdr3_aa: CASSPRQGNIQYF; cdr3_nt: TGTGCCAGCAGCCCGAGACAGGGAAACATTCAGTACTTC
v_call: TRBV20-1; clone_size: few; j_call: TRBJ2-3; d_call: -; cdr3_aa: CSASPGAHQPQYF; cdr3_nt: TGCAGTGCTAGTCCCGGGGCCCATCAGCCCCAGTATTTT
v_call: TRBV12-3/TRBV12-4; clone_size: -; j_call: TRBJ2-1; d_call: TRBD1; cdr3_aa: CASSSLRGRPVNEQFF; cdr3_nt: TGTGCCAGCAGTTCCCTCAGGGGGCGCCCCGTCAATGAGCAGTTCTTC
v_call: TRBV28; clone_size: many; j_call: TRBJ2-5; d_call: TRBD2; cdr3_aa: CASSPTSRETQYF; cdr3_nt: TGTGCCAGCAGTCCGACTAGCAGAGAGACCCAGTACTTC
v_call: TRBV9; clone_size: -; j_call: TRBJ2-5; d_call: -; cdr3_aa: CASSVGLDGRETQYF; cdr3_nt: TGTGCCAGCAGCGTAGGGCTAGACGGAAGAGAGACCCAGTACTTC
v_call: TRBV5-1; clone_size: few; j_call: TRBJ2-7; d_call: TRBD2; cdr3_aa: CASRQTSASSYEQYF; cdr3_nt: TGCGCCAGCAGACAGACTAGCGCGAGCTCCTACGAGCAGTACTTC
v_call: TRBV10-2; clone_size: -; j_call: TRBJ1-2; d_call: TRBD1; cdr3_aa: CASSAGQGYGYTF; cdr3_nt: TGCGCCAGCAGTGCTGGACAGGGGTATGGCTACACCTTC
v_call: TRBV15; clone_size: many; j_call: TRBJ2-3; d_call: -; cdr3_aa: CATSRELLGRADTQYF; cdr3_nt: TGTGCCACCAGCAGAGAGCTTCTGGGCAGGGCGGATACGCAGTATTTT
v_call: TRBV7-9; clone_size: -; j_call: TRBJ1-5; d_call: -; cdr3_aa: CASSRSESNQPQHF; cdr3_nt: TGTGCCAGCAGCCGGAGTGAGAGCAATCAGCCCCAGCATTTT
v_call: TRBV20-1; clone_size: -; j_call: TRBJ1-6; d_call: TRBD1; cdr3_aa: CSASRQGINSPLHF; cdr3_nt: TGCAGTGCTAGCAGACAGGGGATTAATTCACCCCTCCACTTT
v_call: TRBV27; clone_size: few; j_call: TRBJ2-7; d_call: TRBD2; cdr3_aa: CASSLAGDRYEQYF; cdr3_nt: TGTGCCAGCAGTCTAGCGGGAGACAGGTACGAGCAGTACTTC
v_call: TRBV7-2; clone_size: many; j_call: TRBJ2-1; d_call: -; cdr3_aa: CASSLVRGNEQFF; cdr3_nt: TGTGCCAGCAGCTTAGTACGCGGAAATGAGCAGTTCTTC
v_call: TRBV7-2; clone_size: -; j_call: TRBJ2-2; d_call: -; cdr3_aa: CASSFREWLEVPGELFF; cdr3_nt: TGTGCCAGCAGCTTTCGCGAATGGTTGGAGGTTCCCGGGGAGCTGTTTTTT
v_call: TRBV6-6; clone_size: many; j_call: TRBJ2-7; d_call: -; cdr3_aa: CASSYEGGGSYEQYF; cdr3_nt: TGTGCCAGCAGTTACGAGGGGGGAGGGAGTTACGAGCAGTACTTC
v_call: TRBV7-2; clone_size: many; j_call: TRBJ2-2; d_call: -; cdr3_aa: CASSLSLQLTGELFF; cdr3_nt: TGTGCCAGCAGCTTATCCCTACAACTCACCGGGGAGCTGTTTTTT
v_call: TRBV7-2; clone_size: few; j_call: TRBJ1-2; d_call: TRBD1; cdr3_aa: CASSLFVSTGRHYGYTF; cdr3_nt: TGTGCCAGCAGCTTATTTGTCTCGACAGGGAGACACTATGGCTACACCTTC
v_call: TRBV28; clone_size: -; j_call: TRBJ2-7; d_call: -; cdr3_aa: CASSFRTEDSWYEQYF; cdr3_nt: TGTGCCAGCAGTTTTCGGACCGAGGATAGTTGGTACGAGCAGTACTTC
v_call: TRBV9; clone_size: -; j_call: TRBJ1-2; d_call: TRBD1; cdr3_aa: CASSPRGDSVFNYGYTF; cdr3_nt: TGTGCCAGCAGCCCTAGAGGGGACAGCGTCTTTAACTATGGCTACACCTTC
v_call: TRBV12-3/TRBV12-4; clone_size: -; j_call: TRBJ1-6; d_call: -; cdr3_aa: CASRLDNYNSPLHF; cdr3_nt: TGTGCCAGCCGCCTGGACAACTATAATTCACCCCTCCACTTT
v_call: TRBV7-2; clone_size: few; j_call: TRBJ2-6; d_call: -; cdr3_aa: CASTHPVQDTPSGGNVLTF; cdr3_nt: TGTGCCAGCACCCACCCTGTCCAGGACACCCCTTCGGGTGGCAACGTCCTGACTTTC
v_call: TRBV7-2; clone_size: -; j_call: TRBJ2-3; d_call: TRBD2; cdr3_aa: CASSLVSGSTDTQYF; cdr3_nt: TGTGCCAGCAGCTTGGTTAGCGGGAGCACAGATACGCAGTATTTT
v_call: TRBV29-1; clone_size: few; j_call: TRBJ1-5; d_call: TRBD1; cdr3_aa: CSVNGSGTGGFRPPQHF; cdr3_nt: TGCAGCGTTAACGGCTCAGGGACAGGGGGCTTCAGGCCGCCCCAGCATTTT
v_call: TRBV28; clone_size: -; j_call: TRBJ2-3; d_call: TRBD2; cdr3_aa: CASSDSGTVADTQYF; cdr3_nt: TGTGCCAGCAGTGATAGCGGGACCGTGGCAGATACGCAGTATTTT
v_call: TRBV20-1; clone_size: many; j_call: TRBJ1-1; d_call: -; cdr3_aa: CSASPGIEAFF; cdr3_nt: TGCAGTGCTAGCCCAGGGATTGAAGCTTTCTTT
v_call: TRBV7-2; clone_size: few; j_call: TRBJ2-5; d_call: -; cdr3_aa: CASSPRVGYQETQYF; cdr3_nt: TGTGCCAGCAGCCCGCGAGTGGGGTACCAAGAGACCCAGTACTTC
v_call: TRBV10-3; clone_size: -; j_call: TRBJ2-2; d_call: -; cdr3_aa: CAISGEPGNTGELFF; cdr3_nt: TGTGCCATCAGTGGTGAGCCTGGGAACACCGGGGAGCTGTTTTTT
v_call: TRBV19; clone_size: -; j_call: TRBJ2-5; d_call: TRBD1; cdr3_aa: CASSTLGQGAETQYF; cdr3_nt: TGTGCCAGTAGTACCCTGGGACAGGGGGCAGAGACCCAGTACTTC
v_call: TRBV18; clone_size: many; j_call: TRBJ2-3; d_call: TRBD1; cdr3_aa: CASSPWTGGTDTQYF; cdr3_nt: TGTGCCAGCTCACCATGGACAGGGGGCACAGATACGCAGTATTTT
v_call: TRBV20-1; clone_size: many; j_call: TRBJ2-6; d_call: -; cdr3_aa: CSARDQSRAGANVLTF; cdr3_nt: TGCAGTGCTAGAGATCAGTCACGGGCCGGGGCCAACGTCCTGACTTTC
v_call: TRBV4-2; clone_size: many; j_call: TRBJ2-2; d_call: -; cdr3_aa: CASSQSTGRSANTGELFF; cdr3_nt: TGTGCCAGCAGCCAAAGTACGGGGAGGAGTGCGAACACCGGGGAGCTGTTTTTT
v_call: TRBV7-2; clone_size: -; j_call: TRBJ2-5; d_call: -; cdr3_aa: CASSPYIQETQYF; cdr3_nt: TGTGCCAGCAGCCCTTATATCCAAGAGACCCAGTACTTC
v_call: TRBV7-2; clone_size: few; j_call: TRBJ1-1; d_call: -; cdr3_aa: CASSSPPGEAFF; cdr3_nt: TGTGCCAGCAGCTCCCCGCCAGGGGAAGCTTTCTTT
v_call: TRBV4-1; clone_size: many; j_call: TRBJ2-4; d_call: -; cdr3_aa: CASSQEKTGRIQYF; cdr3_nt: TGCGCCAGCAGCCAAGAGAAAACAGGGCGTATTCAGTACTTC